This passage covers 27 T cell receptor beta chains from one sample sequenced in a study of OX40 agonist ivuxolimab in advanced cancers. TCRdb keeps only in-frame clones here, not all; method: immunoSEQ multiplex PCR. The data contain around 60,000 clones, 70% to 85% of them seen just once; the ten biggest clones take up over 1.3%. The specimen comprised CD4+ or CD8+ T cells sorted from blood, sampled in a trial of the OX40 agonist ivuxolimab. The receptors were sampled from an adult with an advanced solid tumor such as melanoma, head and neck, liver or kidney cancer.

The genes are TRBV6-6 and TRBJ2-7; 7 nucleotides line up with TRBD2. Germline values: CDR1 MNHNY, CDR2 SVGAGI (reference sequence). The CDR3 is 13 amino acids. The V gene end was trimmed by 10 bases and the J gene end by 1 base; junction bases not matched to a gene: 7. CDR3 nucleotides: TGTGCCACGAAGCCGGGACTATCCTACGAGCAGTACTTC. It translates to CATKPGLSYEQYF.

The chain joins TRBV2 to TRBJ2-2; tentatively, D is TRBD2 (6 bases). Deletions cut 7 bases from V and 5 bases from J, with 17 bases between. CDR3 size: 15 residues. The germline gives CDR1 SNHLY, CDR2 FYNNEI. The CDR3 DNA is TGTGCCAGCAAGGAGGACCGGGAGAGGACCGGGGAGCTGTTTTTT. It yields the protein CASKEDRERTGELFF. Full variable domain (rest looked up from reference TRBV2 and TRBJ2-2): EPEVTQTPSHQVTQMGQEVILRCVPISNHLYFYWYRQILGQKVEFLVSFYNNEISEKSEIFDDQFSVERPDGSNFTLKIRSTKLEDSAMYFCASKEDRERTGELFFGEGSRLTVL.

The J gene is TRBJ2-3, the V gene TRBV6-1; 10 bases map to TRBD2. The germline CDR1 and CDR2 sequences are MNHNS and SASEGT. CDR3 length equals 15 residues. V was clipped by 0 bases and J by 9 bases; unmatched bases: 6. The CDR3 protein is CASSEAASGSRTQYF. The DNA of the CDR3 is TGTGCCAGCAGTGAAGCGGCTAGCGGGAGTCGGACGCAGTATTTT.

V gene TRBV6-1 combines with J gene TRBJ2-7; TRBD1 is a possible D gene (6 bases). Looked up from germline, CDR1 is MNHNS and CDR2 is SASEGT. Deletions cut 2 bases from V and 3 bases from J, with 11 bases between. The CDR3 contains 14 residues. Here the CDR3 reads CASSEQGRFYEQYF. The CDR3 nucleotides read TGTGCCAGCAGTGAACAGGGGCGATTCTACGAGCAGTACTTC.

This clone was picked up one time. Other DNA sequences in the sample encode the same CDR3. The V call is TRBV7-8, the J call TRBJ2-5, with D unresolved. The germline V gene has CDR1 SGHVS and CDR2 FQNEAQ. The CDR3 has 15 residues. The germline V and J ends were trimmed by 6 bases and 1 base, with 15 bases remaining between them. CDR3 sequence reads: CASSSMRGPQETQYF. The CDR3 nucleotides read TGTGCCAGCAGTTCCATGCGTGGGCCCCAAGAGACCCAGTACTTC.

This chain links TRBV6-1 with TRBJ2-2; the match to TRBD1 covers 8 bases. The V gene end was trimmed by 5 bases and the J gene end by 6 bases; junction bases not matched to a gene: 2. CDR1 is MNHNS and CDR2 is SASEGT in the germline V gene. The CDR3 sequence is 13 residues long. Written as DNA, the CDR3 is TGTGCCAGCAGTCAACAGGGGGCCGGGGAGCTGTTTTTT. Protein: CASSQQGAGELFF.

The V gene is TRBV6-5, the J gene TRBJ1-2, with D unclear. V was shortened by 6 bases and J by 8 bases, with 16 bases between the two germline ends. The CDR3 is 13 amino acids. Germline V CDR1 and CDR2: MNHEY, SVGAGI. The CDR3 nucleotides read TGTGCCAGCAGGAAGGGCCTGGGGAGAGGCTACACCTTC. Its protein product is CASRKGLGRGYTF.

Here the CDR3 DNA reads TGTGCCAGCAGCCTGGTCGGGGGTGGAGAGACCCAGTACTTC. Translating it yields CASSLVGGGETQYF. This chain joins TRBV4-2 and TRBJ2-5; TRBD2 is a possible D gene (6 bases). The CDR3 runs 14 residues. Germline V gene data show CDR1 as LGHNA and CDR2 as YNFKEQ. V lost 4 bases, J lost 4 bases, and 13 bases lay in between.

V gene TRBV4-3 combines with J gene TRBJ1-6; D is uncertain. Trimming removed 0 bases from V and 14 bases from J, with 20 bases in between. The CDR3 has 16 amino acids. Per the germline V gene, CDR1 is LGHNA and CDR2 is YSLEER. CDR3 DNA sequence: TGCGCCAGCAGCCAAGAAGTGGGCCAGTTTTCATACTCCCTCCACTTT. Amino acid sequence: CASSQEVGQFSYSLHF.

The chain combines TRBV11-2 with TRBJ2-2; 7 positions agree with TRBD1. Trimming took 5 bases from V and 1 from J; bases not matched to a gene: 1. The CDR3 sequence is 14 residues long. The germline V gene encodes CDR1 SGHAT and CDR2 FQNNGV. The CDR3 region has the DNA TGTGCCAGCAGCGGGACAGAGAACACCGGGGAGCTGTTTTTT. Translation gives CASSGTENTGELFF.

This chain uses TRBV19 with TRBJ1-3, with a tentative D call TRBD1 (5 bases). CDR3 length equals 14 residues. Germline CDR1 reads LNHDA; CDR2 reads SQIVND (reference sequence). V shed 6 bases and J shed 1 base, with 10 bases lying between them. The CDR3: CASRYTGSGNTIYF. CDR3 DNA: TGTGCCAGTAGGTATACAGGATCTGGAAACACCATATATTTT.

The J gene is TRBJ2-5, the V gene TRBV5-4, with 14 bases lining up with TRBD2. V dropped 5 bases and J dropped 5; count of bases not matched to a gene: 5. In germline, CDR1 is SGHNT, CDR2 YYREEE (reference sequence). This CDR3 has 15 residues. CDR3 nucleotide sequence: TGTGCCAGCAGAGGGACTAGCGGGAGAGGGGAGACCCAGTACTTC. Translating gives CASRGTSGRGETQYF.

With respect to this clone: The junction departs from germline at one end; a sequencing error may be responsible. For the CDR3, the DNA is TGTGCTAGCAGCCTCTCGCCGGGGGAGGGCTACGAGCAGTACTTC. Its translation: CASSLSPGEGYEQYF. This rearrangement joins TRBV7-7 to TRBJ2-7, with 7 bases that match TRBD2. The germline V gene has CDR1 SSHAT and CDR2 FNYEAQ (reference sequence). The CDR3 has 15 amino acids.

V usage is TRBV5-1 and J usage is TRBJ2-7; 7 bases line up with TRBD1. CDR1 SGHRS and CDR2 YFSETQ come from the germline V gene. CDR3 size: 14 residues. V was clipped by 4 bases and J by 1 base; unmatched bases: 5. The CDR3 spells CASSPGDSSYEQYF. CDR3 DNA: TGCGCCAGCAGCCCTGGGGACAGTTCCTACGAGCAGTACTTC.

The chain links TRBV2 to TRBJ2-4; D ambiguous. This CDR3 has 15 amino acids. Trimming cost V 2 bases and J 0 bases, with 8 bases left between them. CDR1 and CDR2 from the germline V gene are SNHLY and FYNNEI. The DNA for the CDR3 is TGTGCCAGCAGTGAACAGCTTCTAGCCAAAAACATTCAGTACTTC. This encodes CASSEQLLAKNIQYF.

J is TRBJ1-1 and V is TRBV6-6; no reliable D call. Per the germline V gene, CDR1 is MNHNY and CDR2 is SVGAGI (reference sequence). V lost 5 bases and J 3 bases, leaving 10 bases between the germline ends. CDR3 length: 13 residues. The CDR3 sequence is CASSPGWDTEAFF. CDR3 bases: TGTGCCAGCAGTCCTGGCTGGGACACTGAAGCTTTCTTT.

The V and J genes are TRBV12-5 and TRBJ1-1, with D maybe TRBD1 (5 bases). Trimming removed 9 bases at V and 5 bases at J, with 19 bases between. Germline lookup yields CDR1 LGHNT and CDR2 FRNRAP. This CDR3 spans 14 amino acids. CDR3 in amino acids: CASYFRQGGTEAFF. CDR3 DNA: TGTGCTAGCTATTTTAGGCAGGGAGGGACTGAAGCTTTCTTT.

This sequence joins TRBV5-4 and TRBJ2-7; 10 nucleotides align to TRBD2. J gave up 3 bases and V 2 bases, and 8 bases lay outside the gene matches. The V gene's germline CDR1 is SGHNT and CDR2 YYREEE (reference sequence). This CDR3 has 16 amino acids. The CDR3 coding sequence is TGTGCCAGCAGCTTACCTTCTGCTAGCGGGGGCTACGAGCAGTACTTC. Amino acid sequence: CASSLPSASGGYEQYF.

The V call is TRBV7-9, the J call TRBJ2-7; D perhaps matches TRBD1 (5 bases). The CDR3 spans 13 residues. V lost 5 bases to trimming and J lost 2 bases, with 10 bases between them. Germline values: CDR1 SEHNR, CDR2 FQNEAQ (reference sequence). The CDR3 protein is CASSRGQAYEQYF. The CDR3 DNA follows: TGTGCCAGCAGCCGAGGACAAGCCTACGAGCAGTACTTC.

The rearrangement links TRBV2 to TRBJ2-1; weak D call: TRBD2 (5 bases). V lost 1 base and J 8 bases, leaving 15 bases between the germline ends. Germline lookup yields CDR1 SNHLY and CDR2 FYNNEI. The length of the CDR3 is 15 residues. In DNA, the CDR3 is TGTGCCAGCAGTGAAGGAAGCGGTCCGGCGGATGAGCAGTTCTTC. It yields the protein CASSEGSGPADEQFF.

The chain combines TRBV2 with TRBJ1-1; D remains ambiguous. Germline V CDR1 and CDR2: SNHLY, FYNNEI. The germline V and J ends were trimmed by 1 base and 5 bases, with 17 bases remaining between them. The CDR3 runs 16 residues. In nucleotides, the CDR3 is TGTGCCAGCAGTGAAGAGAGAGGAAGATCATGGACTGAAGCTTTCTTT. Its protein product is CASSEERGRSWTEAFF. The variable domain in full, with the rest retrieved from reference TRBV2 and TRBJ1-1, is EPEVTQTPSHQVTQMGQEVILRCVPISNHLYFYWYRQILGQKVEFLVSFYNNEISEKSEIFDDQFSVERPDGSNFTLKIRSTKLEDSAMYFCASSEERGRSWTEAFFGQGTRLTVV.

The V gene is TRBV28, the J gene TRBJ2-7, with a possible D match to TRBD1 (6 bases). The CDR3 contains 15 residues. Germline lookup yields CDR1 MDHEN and CDR2 SYDVKM. V shed 5 bases and J shed 0 bases, with 14 bases lying between them. As DNA, the CDR3 is TGTGCCAGCAGTGATACAGGGTTGGGCTCCTACGAGCAGTACTTC. Translation: CASSDTGLGSYEQYF.

The chain employs TRBV11-2 and TRBJ2-5; D possibly corresponds to TRBD1 (5 bases). Germline assignment: CDR1 SGHAT and CDR2 FQNNGV. The CDR3 is 18 residues long. The V end lost 3 bases, the J end lost 2 bases, and 22 bases lay between the germline ends. The CDR3: CASSFGPSRRGIQETQYF. CDR3 nucleotides: TGTGCCAGCAGCTTCGGACCCAGCCGAAGGGGAATACAAGAGACCCAGTACTTC.

The chain joins TRBV4-2 to TRBJ2-2; 13 positions agree with TRBD2. The CDR3 has 20 residues. V shed 4 bases and J 1 base; nucleotides not matched to a gene: 12. Germline values: CDR1 LGHNA, CDR2 YNFKEQ. CDR3 amino acids: CASSPRTSGGKKQNTGELFF. The CDR3 nucleotides read TGTGCCAGCAGCCCGCGGACTAGCGGGGGAAAGAAGCAGAACACCGGGGAGCTGTTTTTT.

The CDR3 DNA is TGTGCCAGCAGCTTGGCTGGTAGCGGGGCTTCCACAGATACGCAGTATTTT. It translates to CASSLAGSGASTDTQYF. The rearrangement links TRBV5-5 to TRBJ2-3; 8 bases match TRBD2. After removal of 0 bases from V and 2 bases from J, the junction contained 8 bases not matched to a gene. Germline V lookup: CDR1 SGHKS, CDR2 YYEKEE (reference sequence). The CDR3 length is 17 residues. Full variable domain (missing parts from reference TRBV5-5 and TRBJ2-3): DAGVTQSPTHLIKTRGQQVTLRCSPISGHKSVSWYQQVLGQGPQFIFQYYEKEERGRGNFPDRFSARQFPNYSSELNVNALLLGDSALYLCASSLAGSGASTDTQYFGPGTRLTVL.

The chain has TRBV5-1 and TRBJ1-3; TRBD1 aligns across 7 bases. The CDR3 contains 16 residues. Germline assignment: CDR1 SGHRS and CDR2 YFSETQ. V trimming: 0 bases; J trimming: 8 bases; junction bases outside the gene matches: 11. CDR3 in DNA: TGCGCCAGCAGCTTGGGACAGGGAGGAAAGACGCACACCATATATTTT. Encoded protein: CASSLGQGGKTHTIYF.

DNA for the CDR3: TGTGCCACCAGCAGAGGGCAGACCCAGTACTTC. Its protein is CATSRGQTQYF. The J gene is TRBJ2-5, the V gene TRBV15; D ambiguous. CDR1 LNHNV and CDR2 YYDKDF come from the germline V gene (reference sequence). V dropped 1 base and J dropped 6 bases, with 3 bases sitting between them. The CDR3 has 11 amino acids. Based on the CDR3 plus reference TRBV15 and TRBJ2-5, the full variable domain is DAMVIQNPRYQVTQFGKPVTLSCSQTLNHNVMYWYQQKSSQAPKLLFHYYDKDFNNEADTPDNFQSRRPNTSFCFLDIRSPGLGDTAMYLCATSRGQTQYFGPGTRLLVL.